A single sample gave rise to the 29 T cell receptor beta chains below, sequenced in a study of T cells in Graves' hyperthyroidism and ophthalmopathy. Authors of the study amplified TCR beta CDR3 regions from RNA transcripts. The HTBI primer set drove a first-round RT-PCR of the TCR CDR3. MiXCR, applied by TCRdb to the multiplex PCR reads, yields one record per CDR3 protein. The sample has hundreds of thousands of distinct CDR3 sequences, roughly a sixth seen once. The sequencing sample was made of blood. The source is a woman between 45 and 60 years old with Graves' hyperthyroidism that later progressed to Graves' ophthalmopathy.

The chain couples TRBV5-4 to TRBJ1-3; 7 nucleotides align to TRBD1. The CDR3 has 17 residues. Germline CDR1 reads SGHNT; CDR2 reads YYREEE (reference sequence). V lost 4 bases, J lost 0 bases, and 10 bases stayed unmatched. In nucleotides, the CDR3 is TGTGCCAGCAGCGGGGAACAGGGGCCCTTCTCTGGAAACACCATATATTTT. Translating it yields CASSGEQGPFSGNTIYF.

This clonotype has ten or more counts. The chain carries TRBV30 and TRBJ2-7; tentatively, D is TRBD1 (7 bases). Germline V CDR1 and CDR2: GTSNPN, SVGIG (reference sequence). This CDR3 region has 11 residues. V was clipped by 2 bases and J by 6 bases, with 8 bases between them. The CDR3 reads CAWSQGGEQYF. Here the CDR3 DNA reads TGTGCCTGGAGTCAGGGGGGCGAGCAGTACTTC. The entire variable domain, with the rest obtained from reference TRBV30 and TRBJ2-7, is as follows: SQTIHQWPATLVQPVGSPLSLECTVEGTSNPNLYWYRQAAGRGLQLLFYSVGIGQISSEVPQNLSASRPQDRQFILSSKKLLLSDSGFYLCAWSQGGEQYFGPGTRLTVT.

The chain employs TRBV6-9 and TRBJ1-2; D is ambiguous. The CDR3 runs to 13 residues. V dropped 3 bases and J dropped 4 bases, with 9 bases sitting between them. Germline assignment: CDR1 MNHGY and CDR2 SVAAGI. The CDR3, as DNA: TGTGCCAGCAGTTACAACTCTCTCTATGGCTACACCTTC. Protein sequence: CASSYNSLYGYTF.

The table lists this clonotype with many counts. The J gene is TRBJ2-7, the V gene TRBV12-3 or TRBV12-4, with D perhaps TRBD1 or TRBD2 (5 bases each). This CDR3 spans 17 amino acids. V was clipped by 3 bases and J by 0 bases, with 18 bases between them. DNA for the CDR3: TGTGCCAGCAGTTTCAACTCCGGGACGGGTCGCTCCTACGAGCAGTACTTC. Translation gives CASSFNSGTGRSYEQYF.

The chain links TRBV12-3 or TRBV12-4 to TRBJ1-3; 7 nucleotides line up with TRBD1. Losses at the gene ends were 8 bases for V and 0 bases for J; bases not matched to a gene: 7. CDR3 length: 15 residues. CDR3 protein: CASRGDSLSGNTIYF. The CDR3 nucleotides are TGTGCCAGCCGCGGGGACAGTCTCTCTGGAAACACCATATATTTT.

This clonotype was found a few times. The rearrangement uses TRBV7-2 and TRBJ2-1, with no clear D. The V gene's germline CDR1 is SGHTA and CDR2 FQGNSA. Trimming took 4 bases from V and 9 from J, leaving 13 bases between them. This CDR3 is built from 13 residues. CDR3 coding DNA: TGTGCCAGCAGCTCCCTAGGTACAGCTGAGCAGTTCTTC. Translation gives CASSSLGTAEQFF.

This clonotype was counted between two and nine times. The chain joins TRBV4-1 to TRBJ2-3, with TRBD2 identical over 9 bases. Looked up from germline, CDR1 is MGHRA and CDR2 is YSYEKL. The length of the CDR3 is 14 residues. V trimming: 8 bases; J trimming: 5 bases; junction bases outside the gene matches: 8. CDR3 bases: TGCGCCAGCCGAGCGGGGGGCTTCGGAGATACGCAGTATTTT. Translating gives CASRAGGFGDTQYF.

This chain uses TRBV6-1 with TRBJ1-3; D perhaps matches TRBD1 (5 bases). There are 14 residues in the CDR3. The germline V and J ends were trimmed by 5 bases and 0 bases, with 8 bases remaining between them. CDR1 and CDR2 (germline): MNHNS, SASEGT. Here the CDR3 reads CASSQQVSGNTIYF. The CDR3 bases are TGTGCCAGCAGTCAACAGGTCTCTGGAAACACCATATATTTT.

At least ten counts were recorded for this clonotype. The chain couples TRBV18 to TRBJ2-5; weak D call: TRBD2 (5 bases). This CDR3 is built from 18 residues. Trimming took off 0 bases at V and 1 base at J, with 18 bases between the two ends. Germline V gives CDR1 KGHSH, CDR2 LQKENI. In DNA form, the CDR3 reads TGTGCCAGCTCACCACCGGTGGATGTAACGGGGTTCCAAGAGACCCAGTACTTC. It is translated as CASSPPVDVTGFQETQYF.

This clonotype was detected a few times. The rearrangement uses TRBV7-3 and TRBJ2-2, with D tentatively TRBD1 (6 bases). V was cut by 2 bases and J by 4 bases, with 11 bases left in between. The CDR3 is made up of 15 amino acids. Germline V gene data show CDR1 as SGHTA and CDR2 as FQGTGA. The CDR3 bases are TGTGCCAGCAGCTTAGCGGTCAGGGGCACCGGGGAGCTGTTTTTT. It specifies CASSLAVRGTGELFF.

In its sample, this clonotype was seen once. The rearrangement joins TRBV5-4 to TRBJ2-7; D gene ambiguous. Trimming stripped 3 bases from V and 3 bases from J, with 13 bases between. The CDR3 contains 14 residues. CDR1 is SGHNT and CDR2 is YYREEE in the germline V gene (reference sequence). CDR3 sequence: CASSSTGTYYEQYF. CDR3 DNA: TGTGCCAGCAGCTCAACTGGAACGTACTACGAGCAGTACTTC. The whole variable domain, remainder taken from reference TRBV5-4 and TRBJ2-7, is ETGVTQSPTHLIKTRGQQVTLRCSSQSGHNTVSWYQQALGQGPQFIFQYYREEENGRGNFPPRFSGLQFPNYSSELNVNALELDDSALYLCASSSTGTYYEQYFGPGTRLTVT.

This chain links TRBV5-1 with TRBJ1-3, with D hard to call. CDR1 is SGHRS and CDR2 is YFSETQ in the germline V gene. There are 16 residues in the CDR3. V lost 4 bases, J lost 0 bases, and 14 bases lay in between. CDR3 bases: TGCGCCAGCAGCCCGGAGATGATTTCCTCTGGAAACACCATATATTTT. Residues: CASSPEMISSGNTIYF.

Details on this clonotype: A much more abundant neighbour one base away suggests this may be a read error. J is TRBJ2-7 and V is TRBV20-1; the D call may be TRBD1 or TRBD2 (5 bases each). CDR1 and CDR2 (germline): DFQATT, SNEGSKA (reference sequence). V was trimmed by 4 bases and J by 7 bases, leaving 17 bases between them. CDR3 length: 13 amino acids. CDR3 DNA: TGCAGTGCTACCTGGGACCCCGGGGATGAGCAGTACTTC. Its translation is CSATWDPGDEQYF.

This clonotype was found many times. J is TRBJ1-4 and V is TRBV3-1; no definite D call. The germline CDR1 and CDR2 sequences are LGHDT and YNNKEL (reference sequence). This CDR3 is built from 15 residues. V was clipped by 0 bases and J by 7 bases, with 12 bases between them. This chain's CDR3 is CASSQEGRGFEKLFF. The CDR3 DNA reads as TGTGCCAGCAGCCAAGAAGGCCGGGGATTTGAAAAACTGTTTTTT.

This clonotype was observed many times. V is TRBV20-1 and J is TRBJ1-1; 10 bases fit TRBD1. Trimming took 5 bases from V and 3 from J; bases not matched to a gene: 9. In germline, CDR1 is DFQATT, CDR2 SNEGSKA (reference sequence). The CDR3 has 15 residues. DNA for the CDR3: TGCAGTGCTGGTCGGGACAGGGGAGGTTACACTGAAGCTTTCTTT. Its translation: CSAGRDRGGYTEAFF.

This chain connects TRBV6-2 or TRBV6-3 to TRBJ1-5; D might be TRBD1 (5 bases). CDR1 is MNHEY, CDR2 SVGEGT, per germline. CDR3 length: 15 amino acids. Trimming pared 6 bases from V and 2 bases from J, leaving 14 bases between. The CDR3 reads CASRAQGMGNQPQHF. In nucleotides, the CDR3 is TGTGCCAGCAGGGCTCAGGGAATGGGCAATCAGCCCCAGCATTTT.

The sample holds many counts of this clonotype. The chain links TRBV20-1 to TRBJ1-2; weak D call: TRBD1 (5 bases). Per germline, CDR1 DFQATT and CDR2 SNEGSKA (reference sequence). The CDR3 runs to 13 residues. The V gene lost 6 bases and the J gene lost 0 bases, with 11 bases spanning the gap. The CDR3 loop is CSAPGETNYGYTF. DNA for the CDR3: TGCAGTGCACCGGGGGAAACTAACTATGGCTACACCTTC.

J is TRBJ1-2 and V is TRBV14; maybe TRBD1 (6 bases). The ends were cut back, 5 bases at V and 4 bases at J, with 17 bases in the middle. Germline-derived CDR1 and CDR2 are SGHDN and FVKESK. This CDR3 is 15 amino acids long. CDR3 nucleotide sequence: TGTGCCAGCAGCTTTCGAGGGGGAATCGGCTATGGCTACACCTTC. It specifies CASSFRGGIGYGYTF.

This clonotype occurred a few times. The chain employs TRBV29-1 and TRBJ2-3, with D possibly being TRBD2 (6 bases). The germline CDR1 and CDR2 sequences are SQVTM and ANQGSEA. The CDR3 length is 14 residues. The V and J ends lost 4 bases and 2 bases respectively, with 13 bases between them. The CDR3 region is CSVADGGLTDTQYF. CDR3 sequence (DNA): TGCAGCGTTGCAGACGGGGGACTCACAGATACGCAGTATTTT.

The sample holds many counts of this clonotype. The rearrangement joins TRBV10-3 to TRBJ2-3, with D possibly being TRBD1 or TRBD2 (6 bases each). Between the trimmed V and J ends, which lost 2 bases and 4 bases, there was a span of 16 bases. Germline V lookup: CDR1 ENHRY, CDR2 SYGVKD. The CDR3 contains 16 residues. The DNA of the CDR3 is TGTGCCATCAGTGAGCCAAGCGCGGAGGGGGCAGATACGCAGTATTTT. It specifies CAISEPSAEGADTQYF.

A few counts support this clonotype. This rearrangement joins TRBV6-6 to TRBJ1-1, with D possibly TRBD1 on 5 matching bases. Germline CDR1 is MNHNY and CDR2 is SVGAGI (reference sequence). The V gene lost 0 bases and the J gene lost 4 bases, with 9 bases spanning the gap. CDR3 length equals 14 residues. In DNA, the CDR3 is TGTGCCAGCAGTTACTCGGAGGGGACCACTGAAGCTTTCTTT. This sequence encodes CASSYSEGTTEAFF.

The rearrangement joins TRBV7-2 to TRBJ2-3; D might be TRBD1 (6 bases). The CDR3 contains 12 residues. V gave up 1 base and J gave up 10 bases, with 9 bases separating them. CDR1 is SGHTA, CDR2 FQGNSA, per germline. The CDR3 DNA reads TGTGCCAGCAGCTTAGACCCAGGGGCGCAGTATTTT. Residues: CASSLDPGAQYF.

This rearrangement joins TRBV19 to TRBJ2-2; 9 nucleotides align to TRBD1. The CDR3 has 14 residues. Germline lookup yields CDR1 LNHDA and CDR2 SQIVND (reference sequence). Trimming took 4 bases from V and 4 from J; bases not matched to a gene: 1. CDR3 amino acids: CASSTQGATGELFF. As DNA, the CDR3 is TGTGCCAGTAGTACACAGGGGGCCACCGGGGAGCTGTTTTTT.

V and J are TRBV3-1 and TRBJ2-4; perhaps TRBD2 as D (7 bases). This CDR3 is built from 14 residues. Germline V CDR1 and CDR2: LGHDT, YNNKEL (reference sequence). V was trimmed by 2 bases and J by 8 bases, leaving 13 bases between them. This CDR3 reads CASSQSRGADIQYF. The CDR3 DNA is TGTGCCAGCAGCCAATCCCGGGGGGCGGACATTCAGTACTTC.

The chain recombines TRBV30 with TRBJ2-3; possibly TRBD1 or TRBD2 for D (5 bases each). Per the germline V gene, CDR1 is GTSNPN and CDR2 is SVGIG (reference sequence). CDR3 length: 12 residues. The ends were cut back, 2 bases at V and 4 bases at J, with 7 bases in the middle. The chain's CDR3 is CAWSRGADTQYF. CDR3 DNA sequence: TGTGCCTGGAGTCGAGGGGCAGATACGCAGTATTTT.

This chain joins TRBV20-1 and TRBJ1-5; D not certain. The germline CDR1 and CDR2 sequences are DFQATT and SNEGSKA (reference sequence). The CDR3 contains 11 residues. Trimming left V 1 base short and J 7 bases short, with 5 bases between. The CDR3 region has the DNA TGCAGTGCTAGAGTTGGACAGCCCCAGCATTTT. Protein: CSARVGQPQHF.

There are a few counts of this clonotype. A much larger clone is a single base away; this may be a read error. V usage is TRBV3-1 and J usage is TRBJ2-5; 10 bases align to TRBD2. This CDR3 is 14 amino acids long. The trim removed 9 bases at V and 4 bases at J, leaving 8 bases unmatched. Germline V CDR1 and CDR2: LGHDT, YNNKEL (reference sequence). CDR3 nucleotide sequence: TGTGCCAGTACAGCGGGGGGGCTCACAGAGACCCAGTACTTC. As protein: CASTAGGLTETQYF.

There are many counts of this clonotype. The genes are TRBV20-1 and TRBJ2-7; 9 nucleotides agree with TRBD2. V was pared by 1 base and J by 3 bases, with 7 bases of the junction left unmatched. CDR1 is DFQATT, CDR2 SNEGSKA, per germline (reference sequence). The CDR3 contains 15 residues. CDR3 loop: CSARGGGGKHYEQYF. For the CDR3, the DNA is TGCAGTGCTAGAGGCGGGGGGGGGAAACACTACGAGCAGTACTTC.

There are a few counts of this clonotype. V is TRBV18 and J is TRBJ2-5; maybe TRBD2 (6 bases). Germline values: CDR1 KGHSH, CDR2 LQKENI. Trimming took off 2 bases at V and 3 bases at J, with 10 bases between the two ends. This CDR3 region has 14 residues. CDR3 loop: CASSPLGLEETQYF. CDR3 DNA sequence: TGTGCCAGCTCACCATTGGGACTGGAAGAGACCCAGTACTTC.